One and the same sample provided the 10 T cell receptor beta chains below, sequenced in a study of post-analysis software for immune sequencing data (dated by TCRdb to the mid-2010s). Study-level results and caveats: Significantly higher frequencies in patients than in controls were found for five or six TRBV segments, including TRBV5-6, TRBV5-1 and TRBV20-1.

Receptor amplification or capture employed PCR. Sequencing took place on an Illumina HiSeq 2500. To reduce PCR and sequencing biases, unique molecular identifiers were incorporated into the TCR beta cDNA libraries. TCRdb reworked the public reads: Q25 trimming with fastp, MiXCR clone assembly, productive beta chains retained. Rows are unified per CDR3 protein, each entry keeping the most common DNA and genes. Present in this sample are approximately 400,000 distinct CDR3 sequences, less than 35% of which were seen just once. The ten top clones hold 13% of the sample. These TCRs' antigens remain unknown. Sequencing used blood. These receptors originate from a girl aged 10 to 17 with multiple sclerosis.

The chain joins TRBV3-1 to TRBJ2-4; 11 bases agree with TRBD1. The closer fit of TRBJ2-7 to the DNA end suggests the J call may be wrong. The length of the CDR3 is 15 residues. Germline loops: CDR1 LGHDT, CDR2 YNNKEL (reference sequence). CDR3 amino acids: CASSQGGTGGYEQYF. The CDR3 region has the DNA TGTGCCAGCAGCCAAGGAGGGACAGGGGGCTACGAGCAGTACTTC.

The chain joins TRBV4-1 to TRBJ2-3, with 9 bases that match TRBD2. After removal of 5 bases from V and 3 bases from J, the junction contained 6 bases not matched to a gene. Germline assignment: CDR1 MGHRA and CDR2 YSYEKL. The CDR3 contains 15 residues. The CDR3 here is CASSTGRGGTDTQYF. The CDR3 DNA sequence: TGCGCCAGCAGCACTGGGCGGGGGGGTACAGATACGCAGTATTTT.

CDR3 sequence (DNA): TGTGCCATCAGTGAGTCGGTAGTCAGGAACACTGAAGCTTTCTTT. Its protein product is CAISESVVRNTEAFF. J is TRBJ1-1 and V is TRBV10-3, with no clear D. The CDR3 is 15 residues long. V lost 0 bases, J lost 1 base, and 9 bases lay in between. Germline CDR1 and CDR2: ENHRY and SYGVKD.

This clonotype was seen only a few times. The chain carries TRBV5-1 and TRBJ2-3; TRBD2 aligns across 7 bases. The CDR3 totals 15 residues. The V and J ends lost 4 bases and 2 bases, in that order; junction bases with no gene match: 7. The germline CDR1 and CDR2 sequences are SGHRS and YFSETQ. CDR3 coding DNA: TGCGCCAGCAGCAAACTAGCGAGTGTCACAGATACGCAGTATTTT. This encodes CASSKLASVTDTQYF.

This clonotype was counted a few times. The chain joins TRBV5-1 to TRBJ1-6; TRBD1 aligns across 11 bases. Germline-derived CDR1 and CDR2 are SGHRS and YFSETQ. The V and J ends lost 4 bases and 5 bases, in that order; junction bases with no gene match: 5. The CDR3 consists of 16 residues. In DNA form, the CDR3 reads TGCGCCAGCAGCCCCTGGACAGGGGGCAATAATTCACCCCTCCACTTT. Translated: CASSPWTGGNNSPLHF.

The V gene is TRBV4-3, the J gene TRBJ2-7; 7 nucleotides align to TRBD2. Trimming cost V 2 bases and J 4 bases; bases outside gene matches: 8. The CDR3 covers 15 residues. Germline assignment: CDR1 LGHNA and CDR2 YSLEER. The DNA of the CDR3 is TGCGCCAGCAGCCAAAACAGCCTAGCGGTTTACGAGCAGTACTTC. Its protein product is CASSQNSLAVYEQYF.

This clonotype was seen a few times. The chain recombines TRBV29-1 with TRBJ2-1; D is perhaps TRBD2 (6 bases). With 3 bases removed from V and 6 bases from J, the gap between germline ends came to 15 bases. Germline assignment: CDR1 SQVTM and CDR2 ANQGSEA. This CDR3 region has 14 residues. CDR3 in DNA: TGCAGCGTTGATACGGGGGTCCTTCTCAATGAGCAGTTCTTC. This sequence encodes CSVDTGVLLNEQFF.

The V and J genes are TRBV4-1 and TRBJ1-2, with 9 bases that match TRBD1. The germline V gene encodes CDR1 MGHRA and CDR2 YSYEKL. CDR3 length: 14 amino acids. Trimming removed 2 bases from V and 7 bases from J; junction bases left unmatched: 5. This CDR3 reads CASSQLQGAGGYTF. CDR3 nucleotides: TGCGCCAGCAGCCAACTACAGGGGGCTGGTGGCTACACCTTC.

The V gene is TRBV6-6, the J gene TRBJ2-7; 9 nucleotides align to TRBD2. The ends lost 7 bases at V and 2 bases at J; junction bases unmatched: 6. Germline V gives CDR1 MNHNY, CDR2 SVGAGI (reference sequence). The CDR3 loop spans 14 amino acids. The CDR3 protein is CASTRLAVTYEQYF. The CDR3 DNA reads TGTGCCAGCACCAGACTAGCGGTAACCTACGAGCAGTACTTC.

Regarding this clonotype: This may stem from a read error, because a much larger clone lies one nucleotide away. The DNA of the CDR3 is TGTGCCAGCAGCCAAAGGCTAGCGACAGATACGCAGTATTTT. Amino acid sequence: CASSQRLATDTQYF. The rearrangement uses TRBV6-4 and TRBJ2-3, with D possibly TRBD2 on 6 matching bases. The ends were cut back, 6 bases at V and 3 bases at J, with 13 bases in the middle. This CDR3 is 14 amino acids long. CDR1 MRHNA and CDR2 SNTAGT come from the germline V gene.